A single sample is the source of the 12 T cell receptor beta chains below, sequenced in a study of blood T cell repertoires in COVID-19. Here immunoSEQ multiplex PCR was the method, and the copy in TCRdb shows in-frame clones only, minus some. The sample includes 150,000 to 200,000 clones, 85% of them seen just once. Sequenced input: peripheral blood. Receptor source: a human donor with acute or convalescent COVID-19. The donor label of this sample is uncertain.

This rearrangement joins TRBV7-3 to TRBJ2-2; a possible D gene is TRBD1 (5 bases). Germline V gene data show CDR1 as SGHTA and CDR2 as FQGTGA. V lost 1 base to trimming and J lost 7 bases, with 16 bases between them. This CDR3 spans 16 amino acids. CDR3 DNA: TGTGCCAGCAGCTTAAGTCCGCAGGGCTATGGCGGGGAGCTGTTTTTT. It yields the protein CASSLSPQGYGGELFF.

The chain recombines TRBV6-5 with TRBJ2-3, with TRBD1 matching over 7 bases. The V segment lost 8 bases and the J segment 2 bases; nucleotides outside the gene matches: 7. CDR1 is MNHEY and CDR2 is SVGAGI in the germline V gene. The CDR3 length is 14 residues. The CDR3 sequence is CASSGQVYTDTQYF. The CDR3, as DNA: TGTGCCAGCTCCGGACAGGTATACACAGATACGCAGTATTTT.

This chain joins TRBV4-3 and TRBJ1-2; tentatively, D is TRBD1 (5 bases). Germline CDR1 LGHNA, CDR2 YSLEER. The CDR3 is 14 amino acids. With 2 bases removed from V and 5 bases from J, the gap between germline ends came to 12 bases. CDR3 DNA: TGCGCCAGCAGCCAAAACTGGGAGGGGTATGGCTACACCTTC. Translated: CASSQNWEGYGYTF.

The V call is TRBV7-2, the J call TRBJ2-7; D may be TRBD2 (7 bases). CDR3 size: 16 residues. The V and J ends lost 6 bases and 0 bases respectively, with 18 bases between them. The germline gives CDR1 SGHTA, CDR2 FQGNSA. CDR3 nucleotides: TGTGCCAGCAGTCGAGGGGGGGCAGGGGACTCCTACGAGCAGTACTTC. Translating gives CASSRGGAGDSYEQYF.

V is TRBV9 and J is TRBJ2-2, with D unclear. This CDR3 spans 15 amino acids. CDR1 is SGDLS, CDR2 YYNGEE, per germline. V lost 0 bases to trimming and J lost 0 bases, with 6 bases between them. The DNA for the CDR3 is TGTGCCAGCAGCGTAGGTTCCTCGAACACCGGGGAGCTGTTTTTT. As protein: CASSVGSSNTGELFF.

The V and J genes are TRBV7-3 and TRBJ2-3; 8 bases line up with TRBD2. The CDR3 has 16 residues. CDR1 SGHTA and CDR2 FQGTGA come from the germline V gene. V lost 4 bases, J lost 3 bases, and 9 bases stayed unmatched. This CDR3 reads CASSSRPAGATDTQYF. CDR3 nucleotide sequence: TGTGCCAGCAGCTCCCGCCCAGCGGGGGCGACAGATACGCAGTATTTT.

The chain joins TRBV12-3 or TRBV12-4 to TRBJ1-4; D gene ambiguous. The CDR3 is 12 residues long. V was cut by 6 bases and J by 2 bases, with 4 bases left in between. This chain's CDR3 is CASRQTNEKLFF. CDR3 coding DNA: TGTGCCAGCAGACAGACTAATGAAAAACTGTTTTTT.

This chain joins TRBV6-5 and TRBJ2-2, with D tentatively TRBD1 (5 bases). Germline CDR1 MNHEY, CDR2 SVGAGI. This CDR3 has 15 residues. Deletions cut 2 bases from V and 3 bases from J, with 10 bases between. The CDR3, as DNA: TGTGCCAGCAGTTACAGGGGAAGGGACACCGGGGAGCTGTTTTTT. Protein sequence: CASSYRGRDTGELFF.

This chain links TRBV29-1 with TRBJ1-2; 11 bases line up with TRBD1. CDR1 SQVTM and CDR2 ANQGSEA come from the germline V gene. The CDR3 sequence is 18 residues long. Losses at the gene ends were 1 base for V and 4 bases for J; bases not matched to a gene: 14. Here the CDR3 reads CSVEGTGGFPSSGYGYTF. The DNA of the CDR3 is TGCAGCGTTGAAGGGACAGGGGGCTTCCCCTCTTCTGGCTATGGCTACACCTTC.

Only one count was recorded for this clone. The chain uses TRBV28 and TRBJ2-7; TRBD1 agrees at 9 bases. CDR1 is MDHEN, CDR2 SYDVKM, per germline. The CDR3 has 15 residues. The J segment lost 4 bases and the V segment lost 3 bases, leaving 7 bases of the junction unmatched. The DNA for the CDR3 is TGTGCCAGCAGTTTCAGGGACAGGGTGGTATACGAGCAGTACTTC. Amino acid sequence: CASSFRDRVVYEQYF.

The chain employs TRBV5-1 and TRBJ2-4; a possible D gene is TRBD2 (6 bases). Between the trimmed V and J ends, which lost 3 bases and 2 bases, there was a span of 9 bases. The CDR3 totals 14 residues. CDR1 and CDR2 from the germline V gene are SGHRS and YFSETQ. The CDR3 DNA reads TGCGCCAGCAGCTCCGGGGGATCCAAAAACATTCAGTACTTC. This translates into CASSSGGSKNIQYF.

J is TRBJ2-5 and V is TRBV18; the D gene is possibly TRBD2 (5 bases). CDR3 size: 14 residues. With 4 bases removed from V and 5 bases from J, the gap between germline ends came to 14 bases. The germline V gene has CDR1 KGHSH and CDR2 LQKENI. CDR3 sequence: CASSQTGFQETQYF. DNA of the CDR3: TGTGCCAGCTCACAAACGGGGTTCCAGGAGACCCAGTACTTC.